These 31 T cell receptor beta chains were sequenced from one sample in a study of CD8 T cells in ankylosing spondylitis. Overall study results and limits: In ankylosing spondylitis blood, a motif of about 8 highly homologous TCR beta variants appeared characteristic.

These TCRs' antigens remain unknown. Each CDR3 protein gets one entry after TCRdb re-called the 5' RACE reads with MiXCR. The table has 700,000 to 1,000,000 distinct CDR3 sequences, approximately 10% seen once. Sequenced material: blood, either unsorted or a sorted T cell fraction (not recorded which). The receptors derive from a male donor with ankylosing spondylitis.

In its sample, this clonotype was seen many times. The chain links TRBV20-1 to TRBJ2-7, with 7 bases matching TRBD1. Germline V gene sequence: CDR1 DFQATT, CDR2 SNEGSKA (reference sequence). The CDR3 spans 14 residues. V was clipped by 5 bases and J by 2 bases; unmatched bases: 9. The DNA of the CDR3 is TGCAGTGCTGACCCCCGGGACAGAGCCTACGAGCAGTACTTC. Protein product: CSADPRDRAYEQYF.

CDR3 loop: CSARPGLAGLRNEQYF. The CDR3 DNA is TGCAGTGCTAGACCGGGACTAGCGGGACTCAGAAACGAGCAGTACTTC. The chain combines TRBV20-1 with TRBJ2-7, with 13 bases identical to TRBD2. V trimming: 2 bases; J trimming: 5 bases; junction bases outside the gene matches: 9. Germline CDR1 reads DFQATT; CDR2 reads SNEGSKA (reference sequence). The CDR3 runs to 16 residues.

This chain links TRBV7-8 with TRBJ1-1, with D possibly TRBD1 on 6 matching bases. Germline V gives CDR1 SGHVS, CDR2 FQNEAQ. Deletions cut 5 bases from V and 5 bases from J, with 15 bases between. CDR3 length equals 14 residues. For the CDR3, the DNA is TGTGCCAGCAGCCCAGCGCAGGGGTGGACTGAAGCTTTCTTT. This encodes CASSPAQGWTEAFF.

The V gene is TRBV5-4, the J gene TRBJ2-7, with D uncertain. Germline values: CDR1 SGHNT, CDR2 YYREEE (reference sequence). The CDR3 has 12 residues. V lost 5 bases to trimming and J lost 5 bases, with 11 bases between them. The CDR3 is CASRQNRHEQYF. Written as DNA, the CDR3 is TGTGCCAGCAGACAGAATCGCCACGAGCAGTACTTC.

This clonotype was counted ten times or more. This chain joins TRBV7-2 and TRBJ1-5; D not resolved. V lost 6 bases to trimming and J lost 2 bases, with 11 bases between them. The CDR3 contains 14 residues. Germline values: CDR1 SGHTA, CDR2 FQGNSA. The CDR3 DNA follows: TGTGCCAGCAGTTTGAGGGAGGGCAATCAGCCCCAGCATTTT. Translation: CASSLREGNQPQHF.

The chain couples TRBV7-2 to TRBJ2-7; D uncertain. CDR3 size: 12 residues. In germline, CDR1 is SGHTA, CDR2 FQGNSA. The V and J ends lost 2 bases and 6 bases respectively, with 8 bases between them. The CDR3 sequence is CASSLRYLEQYF. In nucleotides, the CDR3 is TGTGCCAGCAGCTTAAGGTATCTCGAGCAGTACTTC.

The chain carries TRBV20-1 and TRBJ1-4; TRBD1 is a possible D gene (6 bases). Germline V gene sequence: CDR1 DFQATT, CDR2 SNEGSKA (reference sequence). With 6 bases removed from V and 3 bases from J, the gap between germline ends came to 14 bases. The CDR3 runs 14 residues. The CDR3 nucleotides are TGCAGTGCCGAGTGGGGGCCGGCTAATGAAAAACTGTTTTTT. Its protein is CSAEWGPANEKLFF.

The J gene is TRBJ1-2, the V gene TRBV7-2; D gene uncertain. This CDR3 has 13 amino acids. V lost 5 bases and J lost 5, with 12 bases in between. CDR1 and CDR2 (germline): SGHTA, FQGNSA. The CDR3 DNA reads TGTGCCAGCAGCAAACCTTCAGTTTATGGCTACACCTTC. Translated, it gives CASSKPSVYGYTF.

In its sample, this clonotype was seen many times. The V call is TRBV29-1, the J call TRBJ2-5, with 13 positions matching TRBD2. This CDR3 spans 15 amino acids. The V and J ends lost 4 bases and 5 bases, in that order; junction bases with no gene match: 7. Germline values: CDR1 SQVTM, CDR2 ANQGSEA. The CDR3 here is CSVVTSGGPLETQYF. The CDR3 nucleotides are TGCAGCGTTGTGACTAGCGGGGGGCCCCTGGAGACCCAGTACTTC. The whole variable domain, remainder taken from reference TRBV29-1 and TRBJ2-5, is SAVISQKPSRDICQRGTSLTIQCQVDSQVTMMFWYRQQPGQSLTLIATANQGSEATYESGFVIDKFPISRPNLTFSTLTVSNMSPEDSSIYLCSVVTSGGPLETQYFGPGTRLLVL.

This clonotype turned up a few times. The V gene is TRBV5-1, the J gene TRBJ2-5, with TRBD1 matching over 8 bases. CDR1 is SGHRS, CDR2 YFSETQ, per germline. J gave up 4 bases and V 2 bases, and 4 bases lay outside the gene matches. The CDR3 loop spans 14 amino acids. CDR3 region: CASSFGQGRETQYF. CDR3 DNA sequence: TGCGCCAGCAGCTTCGGACAGGGACGAGAGACCCAGTACTTC. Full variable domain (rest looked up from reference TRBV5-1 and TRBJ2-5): KAGVTQTPRYLIKTRGQQVTLSCSPISGHRSVSWYQQTPGQGLQFLFEYFSETQRNKGNFPGRFSGRQFSNSRSEMNVSTLELGDSALYLCASSFGQGRETQYFGPGTRLLVL.

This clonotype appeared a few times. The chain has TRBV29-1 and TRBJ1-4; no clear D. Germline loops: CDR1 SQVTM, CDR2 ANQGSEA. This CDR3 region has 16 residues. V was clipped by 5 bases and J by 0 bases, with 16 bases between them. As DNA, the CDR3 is TGCAGCGTTATCTTCTCGACGGTTGCAACTAATGAAAAACTGTTTTTT. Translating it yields CSVIFSTVATNEKLFF.

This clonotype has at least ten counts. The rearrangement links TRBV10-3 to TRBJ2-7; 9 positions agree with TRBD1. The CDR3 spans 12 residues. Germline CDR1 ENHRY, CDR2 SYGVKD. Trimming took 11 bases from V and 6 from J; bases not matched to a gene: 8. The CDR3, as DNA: TGTGCCGTACGGGACAGGGACTTCGAGCAGTACTTC. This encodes CAVRDRDFEQYF.

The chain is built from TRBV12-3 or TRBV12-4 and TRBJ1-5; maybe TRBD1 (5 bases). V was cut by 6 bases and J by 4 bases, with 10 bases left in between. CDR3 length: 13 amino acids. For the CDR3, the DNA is TGTGCCAGCAGGTTACAGGTAAATCAGCCCCAGCATTTT. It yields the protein CASRLQVNQPQHF.

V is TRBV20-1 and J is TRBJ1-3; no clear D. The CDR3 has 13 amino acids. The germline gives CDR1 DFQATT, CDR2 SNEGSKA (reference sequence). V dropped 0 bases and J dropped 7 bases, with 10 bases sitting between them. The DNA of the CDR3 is TGCAGTGCTAGAGACCCACTCTTGAACACCATATATTTT. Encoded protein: CSARDPLLNTIYF.

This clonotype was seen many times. The chain's CDR3 is CASSVKSMRTGGGDTQYF. As DNA, the CDR3 is TGTGCCAGCAGCGTAAAGTCAATGAGGACAGGGGGCGGAGATACGCAGTATTTT. This chain joins TRBV9 and TRBJ2-3; 11 bases agree with TRBD1. The V segment lost 1 base and the J segment 5 bases; nucleotides outside the gene matches: 12. CDR1 and CDR2 from the germline V gene are SGDLS and YYNGEE. CDR3 length: 18 amino acids.

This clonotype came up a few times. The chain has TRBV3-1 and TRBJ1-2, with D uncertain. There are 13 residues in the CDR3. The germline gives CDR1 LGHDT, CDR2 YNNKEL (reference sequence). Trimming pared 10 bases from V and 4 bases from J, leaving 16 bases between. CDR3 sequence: CATSDRSFYGYTF. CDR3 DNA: TGTGCCACCTCGGACCGGTCCTTCTATGGCTACACCTTC.

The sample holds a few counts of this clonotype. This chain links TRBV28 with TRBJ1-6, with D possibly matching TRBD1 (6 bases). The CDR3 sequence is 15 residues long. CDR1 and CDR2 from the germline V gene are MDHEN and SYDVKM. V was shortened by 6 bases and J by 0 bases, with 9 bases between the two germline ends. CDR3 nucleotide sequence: TGTGCCAGCAGGAGACAGGCCTCCTATAATTCACCCCTCCACTTT. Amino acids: CASRRQASYNSPLHF.

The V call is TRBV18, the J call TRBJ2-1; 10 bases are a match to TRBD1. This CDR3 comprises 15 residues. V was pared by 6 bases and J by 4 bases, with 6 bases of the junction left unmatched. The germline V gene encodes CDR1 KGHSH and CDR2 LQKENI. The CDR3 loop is CASSRQGASYNEQFF. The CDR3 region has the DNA TGTGCCAGCTCCCGACAGGGGGCATCATACAATGAGCAGTTCTTC.

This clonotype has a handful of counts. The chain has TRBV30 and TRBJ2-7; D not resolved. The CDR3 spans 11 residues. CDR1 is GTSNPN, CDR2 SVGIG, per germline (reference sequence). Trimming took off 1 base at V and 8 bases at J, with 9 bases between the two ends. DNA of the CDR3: TGTGCCTGGAGTGCGCAGCTCCAGCAGTACTTC. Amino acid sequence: CAWSAQLQQYF. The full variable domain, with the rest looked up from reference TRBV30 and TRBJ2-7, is SQTIHQWPATLVQPVGSPLSLECTVEGTSNPNLYWYRQAAGRGLQLLFYSVGIGQISSEVPQNLSASRPQDRQFILSSKKLLLSDSGFYLCAWSAQLQQYFGPGTRLTVT.

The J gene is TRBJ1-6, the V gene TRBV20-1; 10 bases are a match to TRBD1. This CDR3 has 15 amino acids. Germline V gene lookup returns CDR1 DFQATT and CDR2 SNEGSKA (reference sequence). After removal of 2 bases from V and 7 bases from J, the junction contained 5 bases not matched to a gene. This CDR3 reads CSARNRDRGNSPLHF. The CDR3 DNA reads TGCAGTGCTAGAAACCGGGACAGGGGAAATTCACCCCTCCACTTT.

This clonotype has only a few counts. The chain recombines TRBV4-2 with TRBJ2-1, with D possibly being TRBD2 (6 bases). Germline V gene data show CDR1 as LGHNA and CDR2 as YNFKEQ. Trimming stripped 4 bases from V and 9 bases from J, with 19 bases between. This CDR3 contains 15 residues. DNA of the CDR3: TGTGCCAGCAGCCCCCGACTAGTACCCCACAGTGAGCAGTTCTTC. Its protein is CASSPRLVPHSEQFF.

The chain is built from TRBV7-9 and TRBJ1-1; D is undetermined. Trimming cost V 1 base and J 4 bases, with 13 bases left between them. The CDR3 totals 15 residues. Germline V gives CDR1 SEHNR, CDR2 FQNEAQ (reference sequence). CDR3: CASSLGAGSLTEAFF. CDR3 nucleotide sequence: TGTGCCAGCAGCTTAGGGGCGGGGAGTCTCACTGAAGCTTTCTTT.

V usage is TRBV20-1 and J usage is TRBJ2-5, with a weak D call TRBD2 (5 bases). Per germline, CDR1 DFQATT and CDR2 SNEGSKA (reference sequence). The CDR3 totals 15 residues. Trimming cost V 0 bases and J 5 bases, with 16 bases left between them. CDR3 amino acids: CSARDRVKGEETQYF. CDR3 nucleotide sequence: TGCAGTGCTAGAGATCGGGTCAAGGGAGAGGAGACCCAGTACTTC.

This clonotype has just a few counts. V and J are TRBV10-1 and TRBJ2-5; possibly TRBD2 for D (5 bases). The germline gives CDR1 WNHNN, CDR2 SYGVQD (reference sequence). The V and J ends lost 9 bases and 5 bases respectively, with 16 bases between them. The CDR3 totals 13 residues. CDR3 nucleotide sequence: TGCGCCAGTGCGTCTGGGCCGGGGGAGACCCAGTACTTC. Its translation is CASASGPGETQYF.

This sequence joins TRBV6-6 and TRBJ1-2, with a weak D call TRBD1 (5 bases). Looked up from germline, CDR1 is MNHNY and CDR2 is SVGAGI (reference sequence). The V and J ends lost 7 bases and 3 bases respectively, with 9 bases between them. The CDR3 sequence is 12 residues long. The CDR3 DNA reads TGTGCCAGCAAAACAGGAGACTATGGCTACACCTTC. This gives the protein CASKTGDYGYTF.

The CDR3 nucleotides read TGCGCCAGCAATCCTAGCGGCTCCATGGGCGAGCAGTACTTC. Protein: CASNPSGSMGEQYF. This chain joins TRBV10-2 and TRBJ2-7, with TRBD2 matching over 7 bases. Losses at the gene ends were 7 bases for V and 6 bases for J; bases not matched to a gene: 12. The CDR3 is made up of 14 amino acids. Germline CDR1 WSHSY, CDR2 SAAADI.

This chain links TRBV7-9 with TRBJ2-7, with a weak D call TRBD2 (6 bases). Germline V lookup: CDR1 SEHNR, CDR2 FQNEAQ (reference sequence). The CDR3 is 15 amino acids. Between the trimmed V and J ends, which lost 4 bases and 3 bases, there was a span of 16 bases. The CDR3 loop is CASSSRTSGDYEQYF. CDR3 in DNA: TGTGCCAGCAGCTCCCGGACCTCGGGAGACTACGAGCAGTACTTC.

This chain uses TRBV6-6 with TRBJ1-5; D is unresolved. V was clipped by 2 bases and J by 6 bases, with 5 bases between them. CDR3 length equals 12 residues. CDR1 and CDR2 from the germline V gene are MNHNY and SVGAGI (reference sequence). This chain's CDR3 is CASSYVGQPQHF. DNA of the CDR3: TGTGCCAGCAGTTACGTAGGTCAGCCCCAGCATTTT.

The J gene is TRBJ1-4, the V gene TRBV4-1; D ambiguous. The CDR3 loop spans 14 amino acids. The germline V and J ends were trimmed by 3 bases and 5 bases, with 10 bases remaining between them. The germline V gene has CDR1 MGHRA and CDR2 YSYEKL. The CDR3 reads CASSHGPKNEKLFF. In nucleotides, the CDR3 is TGCGCCAGCAGCCATGGTCCGAAAAATGAAAAACTGTTTTTT.

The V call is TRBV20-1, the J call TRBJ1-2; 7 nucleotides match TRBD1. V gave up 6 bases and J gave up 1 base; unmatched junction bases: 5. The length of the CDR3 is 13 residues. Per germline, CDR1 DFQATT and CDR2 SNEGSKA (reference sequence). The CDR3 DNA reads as TGCAGTGCAAGTGGACAGGTTAACTATGGCTACACCTTC. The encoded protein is CSASGQVNYGYTF.

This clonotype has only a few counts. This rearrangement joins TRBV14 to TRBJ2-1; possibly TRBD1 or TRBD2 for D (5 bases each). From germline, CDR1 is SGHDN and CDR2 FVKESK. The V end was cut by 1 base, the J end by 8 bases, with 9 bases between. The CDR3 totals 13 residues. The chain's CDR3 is CASSQAGTDEQFF. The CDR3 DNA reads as TGTGCCAGCAGCCAAGCAGGGACCGATGAGCAGTTCTTC.